The clone carrying this T cell receptor beta chain has more than one count but fewer than ten. Here immunoSEQ multiplex PCR was the method, and the copy in TCRdb shows in-frame clones only, minus some. The sample records 70,000 to 85,000 clones, more than 65% being singletons. The V gene's germline CDR1 is MDHEN and CDR2 SYDVKM. V dropped 4 bases and J dropped 5 bases, with 6 bases sitting between them. This CDR3 is 12 amino acids long. The record originates from a study of control samples from healthy donors and cancer patients. The sequence was collected from a man between 60 and 75 years old with head and neck cancer. This chain uses TRBV28 with TRBJ1-5; no definite D call. The sample consisted of PBMCs. The CDR3 DNA is TGTGCCAGCAGTTCCTCCTATCAGCCCCAGCATTTT. Translation gives CASSSSYQPQHF. The whole variable domain, remainder taken from reference TRBV28 and TRBJ1-5, is DVKVTQSSRYLVKRTGEKVFLECVQDMDHENMFWYRQDPGLGLRLIYFSYDVKMKEKGDIPEGYSVSREKKERFSLILESASTNQTSMYLCASSSSYQPQHFGDGTRLSIL.